This record covers a single TCR beta chain. This clonotype was recorded at least ten times. Its antigen has not been determined. No much larger clonotype is one base removed from it; base qualities were not supplied. CDR1 and CDR2, per the germline V gene, are SQVTM and ANQGSEA. The CDR3, cysteine through phenylalanine, is 13 amino acids long. The kept DNA is CDR3 alone, 39 bases in frame from the first base. V and J are truncated by 7 bases and 5 bases respectively, leaving an intervening sequence of 17 bases. For repertoire sequencing, the TCR beta CDR3 regions were amplified from RNA transcripts. HTBI primers and the Qiagen OneStep RT-PCR kit were used in a first-round RT-PCR, which was followed by a second-round multiplex PCR, size selection and purification. Libraries were sequenced paired-end with 100 bp reads on an Illumina HiSeq2000. The authors' pipeline ran thus. SOAPnuke was used to process the reads, removing any read that contained adapters or uncalled bases, had a mean Phred below 15, or lacked an exact match to the constant primer or identifier. High-quality paired reads were merged with COPE v1.2.5. Clonotypes were defined as unique nucleotide sequences and were aligned to IMGT TRB V, D and J references using MiTCR v1.1. The analysis was limited to V-J combinations with a frequency above 0.0001, which together covered approximately 99% of the repertoires. A TCR clonal expansion and chaos score per V-J combination was defined as the ratio of F50 clonal expansion to chaos observed in the TCRdist matrix. Welch's t-statistics and random forest were used to narrow the features down to around 12 V-J combinations, which were then fed into a naive Bayes classifier. Thyroid-blood repertoire similarity was quantified with the Morisita-Horn index. TCRdb cleaned the public reads at Q25 with fastp, built clones with MiXCR and kept in-frame beta chains. Rows merge per CDR3 protein into single entries with the most common DNA and genes. The V and J calls come from TCRdb's annotation, not from the publication. For this sample there are roughly 610,000 distinct CDR3 sequences; about 24% appear just once. The top ten hold more than 5.5% of the sample.

Stable hyperthyroidism was defined as no progression to ophthalmopathy within 18 months of follow-up. The hyperthyroidism patients were 18 to 65 years old and newly diagnosed, with a disease duration of less than 2 months. Anyone with other autoimmune diseases, uncontrolled infections, pregnancy or lactation was excluded from the study. Diagnosis relied on clinical symptoms, serum thyroxine, TRAb, thyroid ultrasound and orbital computed tomography. Using Ficoll-Paque density gradient centrifugation, PBMCs were isolated from roughly 9.2 ml of fresh peripheral blood. Total RNA was extracted using Trizol reagent, and RNA quality was checked on an Agilent 2100 Bioanalyzer. This entry belongs to a study of Graves' ophthalmopathy and Graves' hyperthyroidism (dated by TCRdb to the late 2010s). Background for the entire study: Peripheral blood was collected at initial diagnosis, prior to any treatment. To tell Graves' ophthalmopathy apart from Graves' hyperthyroidism, and to predict which patients would progress to ophthalmopathy, the study relied on TCR beta repertoire signatures. In total, 135 blood samples were TCR-sequenced: around 42 ophthalmopathy, 75 hyperthyroidism and about 17 hyperthyroidism-to-ophthalmopathy patients. To explore V-J signatures that distinguish ophthalmopathy from hyperthyroidism, a discovery set of 100 patients was enrolled, made up of under 50 with ophthalmopathy and 57 with stable hyperthyroidism. For independent validation, a separate cohort was made up of 18 hyperthyroidism patients plus 17 patients who later progressed from hyperthyroidism to ophthalmopathy. In five or six hyperthyroidism patients, T-cell repertoires of thyroid tissue and blood were compared. Following sample collection, hyperthyroidism patients were given methimazole at a starting dose of 30 mg daily, and ophthalmopathy patients were given high-dose intravenous methylprednisolone. The 90 or so discovery patients were randomly split 7:3 into training and test sets. General study outcomes and caveats: No statistical method was used to set the sample size in advance, and the investigators knew which group each participant was assigned to. The 13-signature model separated ophthalmopathy from stable hyperthyroidism with approximately 90% sensitivity and almost 84% specificity in cross-validation, and 80%/75% in the test set. Most expanded thyroid clonotypes with frequency above 0.001 were also detected in blood, suggesting blood repertoires may reflect the thyroid immune response. In validation, the model predicted ophthalmopathy progression with nearly 71% sensitivity and roughly 72% specificity; some 13 predicted patients were CT-confirmed with GO in a median of around 6.5 months.

The chain is assembled from TRBV29-1 and TRBJ1-2; the D gene cannot be resolved reliably. Sequencing input: peripheral blood. This TCR was recovered from a woman between 18 and 29 years old with stable Graves' hyperthyroidism. Some clones in this sample may be carry-over from other donors' samples. Donor details come from another sample of the same person, matched by shared clones. Here is the DNA: TGCAGCGCTACCCGCGGGAGGGCTTATGGCTACACCTTC. Translated, this gives CSATRGRAYGYTF.